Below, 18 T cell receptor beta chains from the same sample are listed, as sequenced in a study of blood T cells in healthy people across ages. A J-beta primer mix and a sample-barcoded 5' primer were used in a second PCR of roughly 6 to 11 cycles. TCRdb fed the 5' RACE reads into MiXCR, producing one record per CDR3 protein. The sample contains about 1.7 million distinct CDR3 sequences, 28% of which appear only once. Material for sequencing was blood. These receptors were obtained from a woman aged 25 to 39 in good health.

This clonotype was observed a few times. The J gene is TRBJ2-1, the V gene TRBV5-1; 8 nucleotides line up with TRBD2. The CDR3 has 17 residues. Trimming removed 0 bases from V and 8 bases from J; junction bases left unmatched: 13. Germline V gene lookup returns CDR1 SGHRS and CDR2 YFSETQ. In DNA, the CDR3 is TGCGCCAGCAGCTTGGCTTCGGGGACTAGGAGACCCGATGAGCAGTTCTTC. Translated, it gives CASSLASGTRRPDEQFF.

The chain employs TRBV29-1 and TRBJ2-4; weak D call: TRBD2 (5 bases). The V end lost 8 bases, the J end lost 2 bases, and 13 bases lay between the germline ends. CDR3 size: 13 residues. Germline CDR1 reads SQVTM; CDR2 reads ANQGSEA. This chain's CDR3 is CSSGEGPKNIQYF. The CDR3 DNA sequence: TGCAGCTCAGGCGAGGGCCCCAAAAACATTCAGTACTTC.

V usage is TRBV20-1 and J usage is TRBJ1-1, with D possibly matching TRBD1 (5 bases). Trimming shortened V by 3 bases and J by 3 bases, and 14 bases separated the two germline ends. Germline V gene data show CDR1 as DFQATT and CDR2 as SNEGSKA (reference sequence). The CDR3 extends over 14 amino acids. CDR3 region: CSASYEGTDTEAFF. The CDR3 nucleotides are TGCAGTGCTAGTTACGAGGGGACGGACACTGAAGCTTTCTTT.

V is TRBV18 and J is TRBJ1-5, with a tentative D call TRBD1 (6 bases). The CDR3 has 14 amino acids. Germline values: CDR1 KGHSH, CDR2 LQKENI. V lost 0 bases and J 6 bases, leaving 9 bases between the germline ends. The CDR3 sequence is CASSPPGARQPQHF. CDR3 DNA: TGTGCCAGCTCACCACCGGGGGCTCGTCAGCCCCAGCATTTT.

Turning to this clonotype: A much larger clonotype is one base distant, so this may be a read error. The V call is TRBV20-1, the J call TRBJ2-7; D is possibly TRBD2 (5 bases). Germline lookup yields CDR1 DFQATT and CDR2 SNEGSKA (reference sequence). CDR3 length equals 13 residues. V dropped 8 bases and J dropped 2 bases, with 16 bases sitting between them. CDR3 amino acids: CSTKGAATYEQYF. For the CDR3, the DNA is TGCAGTACTAAGGGAGCGGCAACCTACGAGCAGTACTTC.

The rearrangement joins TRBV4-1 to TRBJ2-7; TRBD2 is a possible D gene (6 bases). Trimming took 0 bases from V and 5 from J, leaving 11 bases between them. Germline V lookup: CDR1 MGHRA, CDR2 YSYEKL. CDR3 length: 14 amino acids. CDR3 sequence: CASSQDGGRNEQYF. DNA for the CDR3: TGCGCCAGCAGCCAAGACGGGGGTAGGAACGAGCAGTACTTC.

CDR3 nucleotide sequence: TGTGCCAGCAGCTCCGCAAGGGTCGAGCAGTACTTC. Protein product: CASSSARVEQYF. This chain connects TRBV11-2 to TRBJ2-7; no clear D. CDR1 is SGHAT, CDR2 FQNNGV, per germline. Trimming took off 4 bases at V and 6 bases at J, with 10 bases between the two ends. This CDR3 spans 12 amino acids.

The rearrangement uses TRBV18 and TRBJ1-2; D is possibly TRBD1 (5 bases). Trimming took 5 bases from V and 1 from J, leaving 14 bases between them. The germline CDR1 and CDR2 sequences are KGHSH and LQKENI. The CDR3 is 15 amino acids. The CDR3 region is CASSTDTTYNYGYTF. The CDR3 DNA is TGTGCCAGCTCAACGGACACGACCTATAACTATGGCTACACCTTC.

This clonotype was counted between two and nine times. CDR3: CASSALYRQQYEQYF. CDR3 coding DNA: TGTGCCAGCAGCGCCCTATACAGGCAACAATACGAGCAGTACTTC. This sequence joins TRBV11-2 and TRBJ2-7; possible D gene TRBD1, 5 bases. CDR1 is SGHAT and CDR2 is FQNNGV in the germline V gene. The CDR3 runs to 15 residues. V lost 5 bases and J 4 bases, leaving 18 bases between the germline ends. Supplemented by reference TRBV11-2 and TRBJ2-7, the full variable domain reads EAGVAQSPRYKIIEKRQSVAFWCNPISGHATLYWYQQILGQGPKLLIQFQNNGVVDDSQLPKDRFSAERLKGVDSTLKIQPAKLEDSAVYLCASSALYRQQYEQYFGPGTRLTVT.

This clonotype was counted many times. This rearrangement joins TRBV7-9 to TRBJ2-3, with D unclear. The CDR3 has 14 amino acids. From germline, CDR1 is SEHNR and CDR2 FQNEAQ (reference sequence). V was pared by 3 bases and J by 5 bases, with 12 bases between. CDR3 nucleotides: TGTGCCAGCAGCTTCGTAGGCAGTGGAGATACGCAGTATTTT. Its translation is CASSFVGSGDTQYF.

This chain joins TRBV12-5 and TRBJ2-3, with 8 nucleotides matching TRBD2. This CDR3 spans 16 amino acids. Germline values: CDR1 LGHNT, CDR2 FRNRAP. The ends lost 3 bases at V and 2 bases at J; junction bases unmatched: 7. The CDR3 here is CASGFPSGGVTDTQYF. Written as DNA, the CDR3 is TGTGCTAGTGGTTTCCCCAGCGGGGGAGTCACAGATACGCAGTATTTT.

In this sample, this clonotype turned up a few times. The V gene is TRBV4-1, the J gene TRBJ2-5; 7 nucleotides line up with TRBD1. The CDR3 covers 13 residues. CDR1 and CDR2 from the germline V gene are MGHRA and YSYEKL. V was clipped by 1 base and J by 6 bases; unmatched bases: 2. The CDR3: CASSQVGGQTQYF. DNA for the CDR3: TGCGCCAGCAGCCAAGTAGGGGGCCAGACCCAGTACTTC.

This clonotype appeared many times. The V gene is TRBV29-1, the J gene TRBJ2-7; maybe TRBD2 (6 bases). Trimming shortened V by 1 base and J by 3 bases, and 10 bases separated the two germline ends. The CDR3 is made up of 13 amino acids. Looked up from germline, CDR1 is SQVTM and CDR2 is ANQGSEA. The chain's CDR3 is CSVEVLGLYEQYF. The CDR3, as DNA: TGCAGCGTTGAAGTTCTGGGACTCTACGAGCAGTACTTC.

The CDR3 DNA reads TGTGCCACCAGTGATTTTAGAACTAGCGGGGACCGCTACTATCTGAGCTCCTACAATGAGCAGTTCTTC. This translates into CATSDFRTSGDRYYLSSYNEQFF. The chain is built from TRBV24-1 and TRBJ2-1; 10 bases are shared with TRBD2. Germline V lookup: CDR1 KGHDR, CDR2 SFDVKD. This CDR3 contains 23 residues. Trimming removed 1 base from V and 0 bases from J; junction bases left unmatched: 20.

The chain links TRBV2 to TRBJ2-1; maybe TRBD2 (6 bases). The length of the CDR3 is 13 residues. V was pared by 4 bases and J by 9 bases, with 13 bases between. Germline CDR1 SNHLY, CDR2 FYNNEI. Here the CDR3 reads CASSGQTRVEQFF. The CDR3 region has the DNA TGTGCCAGCAGTGGGCAGACTAGGGTTGAGCAGTTCTTC.

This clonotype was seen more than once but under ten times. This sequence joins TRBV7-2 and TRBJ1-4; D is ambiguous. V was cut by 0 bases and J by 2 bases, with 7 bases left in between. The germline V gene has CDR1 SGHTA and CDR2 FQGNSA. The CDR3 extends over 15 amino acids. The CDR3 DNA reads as TGTGCCAGCAGCTTAGCACAGCCTACTAATGAAAAACTGTTTTTT. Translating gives CASSLAQPTNEKLFF.

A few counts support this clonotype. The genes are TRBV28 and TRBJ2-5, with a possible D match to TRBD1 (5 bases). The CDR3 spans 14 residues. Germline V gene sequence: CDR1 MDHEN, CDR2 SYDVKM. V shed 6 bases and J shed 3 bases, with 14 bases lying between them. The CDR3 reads CASSHSTAKETQYF. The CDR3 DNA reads TGTGCCAGCAGCCACTCGACAGCAAAAGAGACCCAGTACTTC.

Here the CDR3 reads CSVAAGAKSDTQYF. As DNA, the CDR3 is TGCAGCGTGGCCGCGGGGGCCAAATCAGATACGCAGTATTTT. The V and J genes are TRBV29-1 and TRBJ2-3, with D possibly TRBD2 on 7 matching bases. The germline CDR1 and CDR2 sequences are SQVTM and ANQGSEA. The CDR3 consists of 14 residues. Between the trimmed V and J ends, which lost 6 bases and 4 bases, there was a span of 17 bases.